These T cell receptor beta chains were read from a single sample in a study of blood T cell repertoires in COVID-19. Generated by immunoSEQ multiplex PCR, the TCRdb table keeps only in-frame clones and is missing some. The table has more than 100,000 clones, about 90% seen once. Specimen: peripheral blood. The receptors were sampled from a woman aged 55 to 70 with acute or convalescent COVID-19. Each CDR3 is given with its conserved first and last residue. D genes are given only for firm matches. For some rows the clone size is stated as once, few or many, or as a class when expanded; others skip it.

d_gene,v_gene,abundance,j_gene,CDR3aa,CDR3nt
.,TRBV6-5,.,TRBJ1-4,CASSYSNAPGEEKLFF,TGTGCCAGCAGTTACTCGAATGCCCCGGGGGAGGAAAAACTGTTTTTT
TRBD1,TRBV6-6,once,TRBJ1-3,CASSFSTGASGNTIYF,TGTGCCAGCAGTTTCTCTACAGGGGCCTCTGGAAACACCATATATTTT
TRBD2,TRBV4-2,.,TRBJ2-2,CASSQERGLAVNTGELFF,TGTGCCAGCAGCCAAGAAAGGGGACTAGCGGTGAACACCGGGGAGCTGTTTTTT
.,TRBV30,.,TRBJ1-1,CAWSAVRGEAFF,TGTGCCTGGAGTGCGGTCCGGGGGGAAGCTTTCTTT
.,TRBV18,.,TRBJ1-5,CASSLGLTGSNQPQHF,TGTGCCAGCTCACTAGGACTGACGGGGAGCAATCAGCCCCAGCATTTT
.,TRBV6-2/TRBV6-3,.,TRBJ1-1,CASSYRDTEAFF,TGTGCCAGCAGTTACCGGGACACTGAAGCTTTCTTT
TRBD1,TRBV5-4,.,TRBJ2-2,CASSLVPGTENTGELFF,TGTGCCAGCAGCTTGGTCCCCGGGACAGAGAACACCGGGGAGCTGTTTTTT
.,TRBV2,.,TRBJ1-2,CASSRGGFDYGYTF,TGTGCCAGCAGCCGGGGGGGGTTCGACTATGGCTACACCTTC
.,TRBV2,.,TRBJ1-1,CASSYRSGMNTEAFF,TGTGCCAGCAGTTATCGATCAGGCATGAACACTGAAGCTTTCTTT
.,TRBV12-2,.,TRBJ2-3,CASRLTTDTQYF,TGTGCAAGTCGCTTAACTACAGATACGCAGTATTTT
TRBD2,TRBV19,.,TRBJ2-1,CASSRLAGGPSSSVDEQFF,TGTGCCAGTAGTAGACTAGCGGGAGGGCCTAGTAGTTCCGTGGATGAGCAGTTCTTC
TRBD2,TRBV24-1,.,TRBJ2-3,CATSDRTSGTTDTQYF,TGTGCCACCAGTGATCGGACTAGCGGAACCACAGATACGCAGTATTTT
TRBD1,TRBV30,.,TRBJ1-2,CAWSVLSTGRGYGYTF,TGTGCCTGGAGTGTCCTCTCGACAGGGCGAGGGTATGGCTACACCTTC
.,TRBV18,.,TRBJ1-5,CASSPSRGNQPQHF,TGTGCCAGCTCACCTAGCCGGGGCAATCAGCCCCAGCATTTT
TRBD1,TRBV5-4,.,TRBJ2-3,CATTGQGGYTQYF,TGTGCCACCACTGGACAGGGCGGGTATACGCAGTATTTT
.,TRBV3-1/TRBV3-2,.,TRBJ1-6,CASSQGAANSPLHF,TGTGCCAGCAGCCAAGGGGCAGCTAATTCACCCCTCCACTTT
TRBD2,TRBV7-8,.,TRBJ2-5,CASSSASLGIAGDETQYF,TGTGCCAGCAGCTCAGCCTCTCTTGGCATAGCGGGAGATGAGACCCAGTACTTC
TRBD2,TRBV27,.,TRBJ2-7,CASSLSASGLYEQYF,TGTGCCAGCAGTTTATCGGCTAGCGGATTATACGAGCAGTACTTC
.,TRBV27,.,TRBJ1-5,CASSYRDASQPQHF,TGTGCCAGCAGTTACAGGGACGCTAGTCAGCCCCAGCATTTT
TRBD1,TRBV13,.,TRBJ1-6,CASSGRTGTGSPLHF,TGTGCCAGCAGCGGACGGACAGGGACGGGTTCACCCCTCCACTTT
.,TRBV5-1,.,TRBJ2-3,CASSLSGSSTDTQYF,TGCGCCAGCAGCCTTAGCGGTTCTAGCACAGATACGCAGTATTTT
.,TRBV6-5,.,TRBJ1-2,CASGGLYGYTF,TGTGCCAGCGGAGGGCTCTATGGCTACACCTTC
TRBD1,TRBV5-1,once,TRBJ2-2,CASSRDRGPTGELFF,TGCGCCAGCAGTCGGGACAGGGGGCCAACCGGGGAGCTGTTTTTT
TRBD2,TRBV7-9,.,TRBJ2-2,CASSLAGGPYTGELFF,TGTGCCAGCAGCCTAGCGGGAGGGCCCTACACCGGGGAGCTGTTTTTT
.,TRBV21-1,.,TRBJ2-5,CASSKEEGQETQYF,TGTGCCAGCAGCAAAGAGGAGGGACAAGAGACCCAGTACTTC
TRBD1,TRBV11-3,.,TRBJ1-1,CASSLARQGEAFF,TGTGCCAGCAGCTTAGCCCGACAGGGCGAAGCTTTCTTT
.,TRBV5-4,.,TRBJ1-1,CASSSTQDMNTEAFF,TGTGCCAGCAGCAGTACACAGGACATGAACACTGAAGCTTTCTTT
.,TRBV6-5,.,TRBJ1-1,CASRPDRYTEAFF,TGTGCCAGCAGGCCCGACAGATACACTGAAGCTTTCTTT
.,TRBV6-4,.,TRBJ1-4,CASSERGVGEKLFF,TGTGCCAGCAGTGAACGGGGAGTGGGCGAAAAACTGTTTTTT
TRBD1,TRBV5-1,.,TRBJ2-4,CASSLGDSKNIQYF,TGCGCCAGCAGCTTGGGGGACAGCAAAAACATTCAGTACTTC
.,TRBV27,few,TRBJ1-1,CASSVLGGVGVNTEAFF,TGTGCCAGCAGTGTCCTTGGGGGGGTGGGGGTGAACACTGAAGCTTTCTTT
TRBD1,TRBV3-1/TRBV3-2,.,TRBJ1-2,CASSPVRDRYGYTF,TGTGCCAGCAGCCCGGTGCGGGACAGATATGGCTACACCTTC
TRBD1,TRBV30,.,TRBJ1-2,CAWSTGTGGYGYTF,TGTGCCTGGAGTACCGGGACAGGGGGCTATGGCTACACCTTC
TRBD1,TRBV7-8,.,TRBJ1-1,CASSFATGGHTEAFF,TGTGCCAGCAGCTTCGCGACAGGGGGACACACTGAAGCTTTCTTT
.,TRBV6-4,.,TRBJ1-2,CASRPTIGSDGYTF,TGTGCCAGCAGGCCCACGATCGGGTCCGATGGCTACACCTTC
.,TRBV3-1/TRBV3-2,.,TRBJ2-3,CASSQVNGSPQYF,TGTGCCAGCAGCCAAGTTAACGGGAGCCCGCAGTATTTT
.,TRBV2,.,TRBJ1-1,CASNTVLNTEAFF,TGTGCCAGCAATACAGTCTTGAACACTGAAGCTTTCTTT
TRBD1,TRBV24-1,.,TRBJ2-7,CATSEATGGDSYEQYF,TGTGCCACCAGTGAGGCGACAGGGGGGGACTCCTACGAGCAGTACTTC
.,TRBV7-9,.,TRBJ1-2,CASSSPYGGLHSNYGYTF,TGTGCCAGCAGCTCCCCATATGGCGGGTTACATTCTAACTATGGCTACACCTTC
TRBD1,TRBV7-6,.,TRBJ1-5,CASSERTGYSNQPQHF,TGTGCCAGCAGCGAGAGGACAGGGTATAGCAATCAGCCCCAGCATTTT
TRBD2,TRBV10-2,.,TRBJ2-1,CASMTRTSYYNEQFF,TGCGCCAGCATGACTAGGACTAGCTACTACAATGAGCAGTTCTTC
.,TRBV6-5,.,TRBJ1-1,CATRQVRDTEAFF,TGTGCCACACGACAGGTTCGGGACACTGAAGCTTTCTTT
TRBD1,TRBV6-5,.,TRBJ1-5,CASRRQGGNQPQHF,TGTGCCAGCAGAAGACAGGGCGGGAATCAGCCCCAGCATTTT
.,TRBV10-3,.,TRBJ1-4,CAISESGQGAEKLFF,TGTGCCATCAGTGAGTCCGGGCAGGGCGCTGAAAAACTGTTTTTT
.,TRBV19,.,TRBJ1-5,CASSIEWDSDQPQHF,TGTGCCAGTAGTATAGAATGGGACTCCGATCAGCCCCAGCATTTT
.,TRBV6-2/TRBV6-3,few,TRBJ1-3,CASSYSGGAGNTIYF,TGTGCCAGCAGTTACTCAGGCGGGGCTGGAAACACCATATATTTT
.,TRBV6-5,.,TRBJ1-2,CAIGVGDYGYTF,TGTGCCATCGGAGTAGGGGACTATGGCTACACCTTC
.,TRBV19,.,TRBJ2-1,CASAGRAYNEQFF,TGTGCCAGTGCGGGGCGGGCGTACAATGAGCAGTTCTTC
TRBD1,TRBV6-2/TRBV6-3,.,TRBJ1-2,CASSYSWTGGGYTF,TGTGCCAGCAGTTACTCGTGGACAGGGGGCGGCTACACCTTC
.,TRBV6-5,.,TRBJ1-1,CASSTAGRMNTEAFF,TGTGCCAGCAGCACCGCCGGGAGAATGAACACTGAAGCTTTCTTT